This T cell receptor beta chain was sequenced in a study of cytotoxic CD8 clonotypes in ibrutinib-treated CLL. Notes on the study in general: Whereas clonality rose at ibrutinib response, it declined toward baseline at progression.

Some clones are missing from TCRdb's copy, which holds only in-frame ones; the method was immunoSEQ multiplex PCR. The sample records roughly 17,000 clones, 50% to 75% being singletons. As to this clone: What it recognizes is unknown.

The CDR3 extends over 15 amino acids. CDR1 is SGHRS and CDR2 is YFSETQ in the germline V gene. V lost 3 bases to trimming and J lost 1 base, with 11 bases between them. The chain recombines TRBV5-1 with TRBJ2-1; D ambiguous. This clonotype originated in a human donor with chronic lymphocytic leukemia. The specimen was PBMCs, collected after 12 months of ibrutinib treatment. This CDR3 reads CASSSAVESYNEQFF. The DNA for the CDR3 is TGCGCCAGCAGCTCGGCCGTGGAGTCCTACAATGAGCAGTTCTTC.